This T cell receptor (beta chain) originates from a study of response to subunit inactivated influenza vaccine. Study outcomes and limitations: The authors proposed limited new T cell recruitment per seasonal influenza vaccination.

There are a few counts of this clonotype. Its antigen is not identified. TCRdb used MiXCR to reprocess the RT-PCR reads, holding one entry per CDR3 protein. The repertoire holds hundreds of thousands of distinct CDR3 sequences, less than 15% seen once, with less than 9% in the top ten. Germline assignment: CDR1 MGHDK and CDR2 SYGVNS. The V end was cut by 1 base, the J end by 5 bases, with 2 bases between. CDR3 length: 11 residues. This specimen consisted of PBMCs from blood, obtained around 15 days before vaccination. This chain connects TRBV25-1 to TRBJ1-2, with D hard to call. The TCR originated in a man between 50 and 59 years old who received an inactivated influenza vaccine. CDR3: CASSESYGYTF. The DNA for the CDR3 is TGTGCCAGCAGTGAATCGTATGGCTACACCTTC.